This T cell receptor (beta chain) stems from a study of T cell responses to AZD1222 COVID-19 vaccine. In this sample, this clone turned up a few times. The antigen is not known. The assay was immunoSEQ multiplex PCR, and TCRdb's table has in-frame clones only and misses some. The data contain roughly 200,000 clones, about nine tenths of them seen just once; the ten biggest clones take up about 1.7%. With 0 bases clipped from V and 0 bases from J, the junction kept 6 bases outside the gene matches. The CDR3 is made up of 17 amino acids. CDR1 MGHRA and CDR2 YSYEKL come from the germline V gene. Points from the study as a whole: It should be noted that donors were predominantly white British and more often female, and clonal diversity was possibly underestimated. Only 6 or 7 people who got AZD1222 tested seropositive at baseline.

The sequence was obtained from an adult who received the AZD1222 COVID-19 vaccine. Sequenced here: peripheral blood, sampled 28 days after the second AZD1222 dose. The V gene is TRBV4-1, the J gene TRBJ2-7; 9 bases fit TRBD1. The CDR3 reads CASSQDVRTGDSYEQYF. The CDR3 coding sequence is TGCGCCAGCAGCCAAGATGTCAGGACAGGGGACTCCTACGAGCAGTACTTC.